Sequencing of this T cell receptor beta chain was carried out in a study of response to subunit inactivated influenza vaccine. Study observations and caveats: Authors suggested each seasonal influenza vaccination recruits few new T cells.

Germline CDR1 is LNHNV and CDR2 is YYDKDF (reference sequence). CDR3 size: 12 residues. With V trimmed by 4 bases and J by 6 bases, 3 bases remained unmatched. On this clonotype: Its target is unknown.

TCRdb fed the RT-PCR reads into MiXCR, producing one record per CDR3 protein. The profile covers roughly 460,000 distinct CDR3 sequences, with roughly 9.7% appearing a single time and 12% taken by the ten largest. The sequence was obtained from a man aged 50 to 59 who received an inactivated influenza vaccine. The sample here was PBMCs from blood, taken 35 to 45 days after vaccination. This chain joins TRBV15 and TRBJ2-7; 7 bases fit TRBD1. CDR3 sequence reads: CATSINRGEQYF. The CDR3 coding sequence is TGTGCCACCAGCATAAACAGGGGCGAGCAGTACTTC.